What follows are 3 T cell receptor beta chains derived from one specimen sequenced in a study of CD8 T cells in ankylosing spondylitis. TCRdb re-analysed the 5' RACE reads in MiXCR, keeping a single row per CDR3 protein. The sample lists 120,000 to 150,000 distinct CDR3 sequences, roughly 7.7% occurring once. The specimen sequenced was synovial fluid, either unsorted or a sorted T cell fraction (not recorded which). The receptors derive from a male donor with ankylosing spondylitis.

This clonotype is a singleton in its sample. The rearrangement joins TRBV28 to TRBJ2-1; D is perhaps TRBD1 (5 bases). There are 18 residues in the CDR3. CDR1 is MDHEN, CDR2 SYDVKM, per germline. The V gene lost 4 bases and the J gene lost 0 bases, with 19 bases spanning the gap. CDR3 sequence reads: CASSSPSSTESSYNEQFF. Here the CDR3 DNA reads TGTGCCAGCAGTTCCCCCTCTTCGACAGAAAGCTCCTACAATGAGCAGTTCTTC. Full variable domain (rest looked up from reference TRBV28 and TRBJ2-1): DVKVTQSSRYLVKRTGEKVFLECVQDMDHENMFWYRQDPGLGLRLIYFSYDVKMKEKGDIPEGYSVSREKKERFSLILESASTNQTSMYLCASSSPSSTESSYNEQFFGPGTRLTVL.

This clonotype came up a few times. The chain has TRBV12-5 and TRBJ2-1, with D uncertain. The CDR3 consists of 18 residues. Germline V CDR1 and CDR2: LGHNT, FRNRAP. The V gene lost 0 bases and the J gene lost 0 bases, with 15 bases spanning the gap. In DNA form, the CDR3 reads TGTGCTAGTGGTTTGGTAAAGGATGGAGAGAGCTCCTACAATGAGCAGTTCTTC. Protein sequence: CASGLVKDGESSYNEQFF.

This clonotype was recorded many times. This chain uses TRBV29-1 with TRBJ2-3; no firm D call. Trimming removed 3 bases at V and 8 bases at J, with 9 bases between. This CDR3 has 11 residues. The germline V gene has CDR1 SQVTM and CDR2 ANQGSEA. CDR3 amino acids: CSVEAPSTQYF. In DNA form, the CDR3 reads TGCAGCGTTGAGGCACCTAGTACGCAGTATTTT.